The entry that follows covers one T cell receptor (beta chain) sequence. Sequencing relied on a cDNA template that was reverse transcribed from extracted RNA. The method was immunoSEQ multiplex PCR; TCRdb's version includes in-frame clones alone and lacks a portion of them. Of under 130,000 clones listed, around 59% are singletons. The data originate from a study of CD8+ T cells in alopecia areata. This CDR3 region has 13 residues. The V and J ends lost 4 bases and 1 base respectively, with 8 bases between them. CDR1 and CDR2 from the germline V gene are SQVTM and ANQGSEA. The TCR sequence derives from a human donor in good health. The chain combines TRBV29-1 with TRBJ1-5; D is unclear. Sequenced material: CD4+ T cells sorted from blood. Here the CDR3 DNA reads TGCAGCGTTGCCCGGGGAAGCAATCAGCCCCAGCATTTT. Residues: CSVARGSNQPQHF.